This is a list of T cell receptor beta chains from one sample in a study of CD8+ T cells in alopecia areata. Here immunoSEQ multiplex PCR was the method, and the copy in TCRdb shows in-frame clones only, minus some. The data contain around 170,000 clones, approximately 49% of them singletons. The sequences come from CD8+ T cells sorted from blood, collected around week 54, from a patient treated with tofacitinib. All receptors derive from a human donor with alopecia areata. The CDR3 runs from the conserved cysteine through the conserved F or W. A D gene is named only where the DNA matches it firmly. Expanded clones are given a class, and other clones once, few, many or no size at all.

TGTGCCAGCAGCGCGACAGGGTACGAGCAGTACTTC	CASSATGYEQYF	TRBJ2-7	-	TRBD1	TRBV27
TGTGCCAGCAGCGTGTCGCCTAACCACTACGAGCAGTACTTC	CASSVSPNHYEQYF	TRBJ2-7	-	-	TRBV9
TGTGCCAGCAGCTTAGGCCTCACAGGGGAAGCTGAAGCTTTCTTT	CASSLGLTGEAEAFF	TRBJ1-1	-	TRBD1	TRBV7-9
TGTGCCAGCAGTTTATGGGGCCAGCCCCAGCATTTT	CASSLWGQPQHF	TRBJ1-5	few	-	TRBV28
TGTGCCACCAGCAGAGATGGCGGTTTACCAAGCACAGATACGCAGTATTTT	CATSRDGGLPSTDTQYF	TRBJ2-3	-	-	TRBV15
TGTGCCACCAGCATAGAAGGAGCGGGAAAACTGTTTTTT	CATSIEGAGKLFF	TRBJ1-4	-	-	TRBV15
TGTGCCAGCAGCTTGGGACAGGGAGAGAACACTGAAGCTTTCTTT	CASSLGQGENTEAFF	TRBJ1-1	-	TRBD1	TRBV7-6
TGTGCCAGCAGCCCACTCGCTGGCGAGACCCAGTACTTC	CASSPLAGETQYF	TRBJ2-5	-	-	TRBV14
TGTGCCAGCAGCCCCGACTGGACCGACGTGGGGTCCTACAATGAGCAGTTCTTC	CASSPDWTDVGSYNEQFF	TRBJ2-1	-	-	TRBV11-2
TGTGCCAGCAGCACAGGGGAAAGGGCTTTCTTT	CASSTGERAFF	TRBJ1-1	few	TRBD1	TRBV9
TGTGCCTGGAGTCCAGGGGCGATCTACGAGCAGTACTTC	CAWSPGAIYEQYF	TRBJ2-7	-	-	TRBV30
TGTGCCAGCAGCTTCGGGACTCCTGGTGATACGCAGTATTTT	CASSFGTPGDTQYF	TRBJ2-3	-	-	TRBV9
TGCAGCGGTTGGGACCTCGAAGCTTTCTTT	CSGWDLEAFF	TRBJ1-1	-	-	TRBV29-1
TGTGCCAGCAGGGGGGACCTCTTTTACTTC	CASRGDLFYF	TRBJ2-5	once	-	TRBV7-8